This T cell receptor (beta chain) was found in a study of blood T cells in healthy people across ages. Study-level results: Investigators treated diversity estimates from one million T cells as underestimates. Unsorted PBMCs prevented conclusive naive versus antigen-experienced comparison.

The extraction recovered at least 6 micrograms of total RNA per sample. Sample-barcoded 5' priming and a J-beta primer mix drove a second PCR of about 7 to 12 cycles. Each of the cDNA molecules was tagged by a template-switch adaptor with 12 random nucleotides. TCRdb reprocessed the 5' RACE reads with MiXCR, giving one entry per CDR3 protein. The repertoire holds hundreds of thousands of distinct CDR3 sequences, with over 40% as singletons. The CDR3 has 13 amino acids. Germline CDR1 is SNHLY and CDR2 is FYNNEI. V shed 7 bases, J shed 5 bases, and the junction held 7 bases outside the gene matches. Comment on this clonotype: No antigen is known for it.

This chain connects TRBV2 to TRBJ1-1, with 7 bases matching TRBD1. This TCR was recovered from a woman aged 80 or over in good health. The specimen was blood. The CDR3 DNA reads as TGTGCCAGCACGGTCTCAGGGGGGACTGAAGCTTTCTTT. Protein product: CASTVSGGTEAFF.